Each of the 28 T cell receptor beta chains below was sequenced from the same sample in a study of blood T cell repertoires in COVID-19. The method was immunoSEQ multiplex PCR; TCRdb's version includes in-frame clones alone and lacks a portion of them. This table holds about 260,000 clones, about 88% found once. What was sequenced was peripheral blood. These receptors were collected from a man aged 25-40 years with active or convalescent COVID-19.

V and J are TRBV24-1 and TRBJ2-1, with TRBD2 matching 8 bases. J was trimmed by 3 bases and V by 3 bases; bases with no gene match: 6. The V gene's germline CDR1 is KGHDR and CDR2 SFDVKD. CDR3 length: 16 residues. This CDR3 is CATSDLSGVGYNEQFF. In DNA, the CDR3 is TGTGCCACCAGTGATCTTAGCGGGGTCGGCTACAATGAGCAGTTCTTC.

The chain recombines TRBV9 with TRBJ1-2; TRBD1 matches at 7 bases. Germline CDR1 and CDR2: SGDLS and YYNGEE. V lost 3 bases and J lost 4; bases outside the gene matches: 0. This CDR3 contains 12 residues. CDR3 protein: CASSAGGYGYTF. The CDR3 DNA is TGTGCCAGCAGCGCAGGGGGCTATGGCTACACCTTC. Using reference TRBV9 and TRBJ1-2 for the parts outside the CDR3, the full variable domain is DSGVTQTPKHLITATGQRVTLRCSPRSGDLSVYWYQQSLDQGLQFLIQYYNGEERAKGNILERFSAQQFPDLHSELNLSSLELGDSALYFCASSAGGYGYTFGSGTRLTVV.

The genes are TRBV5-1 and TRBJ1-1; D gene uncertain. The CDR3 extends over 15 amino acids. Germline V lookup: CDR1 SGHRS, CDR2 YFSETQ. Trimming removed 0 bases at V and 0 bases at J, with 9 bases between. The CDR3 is CASSLVGVVNTEAFF. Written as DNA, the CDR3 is TGCGCCAGCAGCTTGGTCGGGGTTGTGAACACTGAAGCTTTCTTT.

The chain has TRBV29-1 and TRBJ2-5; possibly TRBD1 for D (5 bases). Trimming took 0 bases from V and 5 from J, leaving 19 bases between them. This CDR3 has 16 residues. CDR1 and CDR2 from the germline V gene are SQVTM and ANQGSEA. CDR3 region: CSVEEVGAGLGETQYF. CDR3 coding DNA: TGCAGCGTTGAAGAAGTCGGAGCAGGGTTAGGGGAGACCCAGTACTTC.

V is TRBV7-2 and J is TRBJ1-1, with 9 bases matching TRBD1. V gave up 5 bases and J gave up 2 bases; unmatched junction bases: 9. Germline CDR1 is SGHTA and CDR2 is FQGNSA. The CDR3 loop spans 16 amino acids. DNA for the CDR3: TGTGCCAGCAGCCGCACGACAGGGGGTAGTAACACTGAAGCTTTCTTT. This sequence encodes CASSRTTGGSNTEAFF.

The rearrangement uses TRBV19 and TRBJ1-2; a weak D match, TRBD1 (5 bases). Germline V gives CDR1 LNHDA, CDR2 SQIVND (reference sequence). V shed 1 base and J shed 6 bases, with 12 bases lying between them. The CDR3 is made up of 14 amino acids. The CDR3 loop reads CASSIVSRDHGYTF. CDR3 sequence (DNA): TGTGCCAGTAGTATAGTTAGCAGGGATCATGGCTACACCTTC.

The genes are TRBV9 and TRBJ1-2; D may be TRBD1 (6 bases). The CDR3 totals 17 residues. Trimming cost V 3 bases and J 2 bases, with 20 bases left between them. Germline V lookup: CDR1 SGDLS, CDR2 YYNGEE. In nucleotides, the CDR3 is TGTGCCAGCAGCGCCCCTCAGGGGACGAACTCGAACTATGGCTACACCTTC. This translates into CASSAPQGTNSNYGYTF. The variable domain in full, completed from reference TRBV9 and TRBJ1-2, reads DSGVTQTPKHLITATGQRVTLRCSPRSGDLSVYWYQQSLDQGLQFLIQYYNGEERAKGNILERFSAQQFPDLHSELNLSSLELGDSALYFCASSAPQGTNSNYGYTFGSGTRLTVV.

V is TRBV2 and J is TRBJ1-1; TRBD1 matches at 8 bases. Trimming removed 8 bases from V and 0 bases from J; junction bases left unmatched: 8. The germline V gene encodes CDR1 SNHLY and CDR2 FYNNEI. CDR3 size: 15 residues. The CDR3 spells CASGERTGMNTEAFF. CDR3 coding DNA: TGTGCCAGCGGGGAACGGACAGGGATGAACACTGAAGCTTTCTTT.

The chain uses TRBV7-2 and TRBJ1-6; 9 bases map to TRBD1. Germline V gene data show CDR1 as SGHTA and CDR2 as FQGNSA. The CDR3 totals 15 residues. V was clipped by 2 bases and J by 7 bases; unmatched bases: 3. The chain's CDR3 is CASSLLGQGNSPLHF. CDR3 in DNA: TGTGCCAGCAGCTTACTCGGACAGGGGAATTCACCCCTCCACTTT.

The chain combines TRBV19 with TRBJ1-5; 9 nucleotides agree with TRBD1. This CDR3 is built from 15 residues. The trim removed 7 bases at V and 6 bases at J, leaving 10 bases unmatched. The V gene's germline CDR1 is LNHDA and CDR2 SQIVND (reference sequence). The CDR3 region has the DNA TGTGCCAGTACCACTCCAGGGACAGGGCGTCAGCCCCAGCATTTT. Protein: CASTTPGTGRQPQHF.

The CDR3 region has the DNA TGTGCCAGCAGCAATGCGGGCAATAGTGGTAGTGGGGCCAACGTCCTGACTTTC. Encoded protein: CASSNAGNSGSGANVLTF. J is TRBJ2-6 and V is TRBV21-1; the table assigns TRBD2, which was not confirmed against the DNA. TRBV21-1 is a documented pseudogene. The CDR3 contains 18 residues.

CDR3: CASSPDRGLSGYTF. In nucleotides, the CDR3 is TGTGCCAGCAGCCCGGACAGGGGGCTTTCAGGCTACACCTTC. V is TRBV6-2 or TRBV6-3 and J is TRBJ1-2; 11 bases line up with TRBD1. Germline V lookup: CDR1 MNHEY, CDR2 SVGEGT. CDR3 length: 14 residues. V shed 6 bases and J 8 bases; nucleotides not matched to a gene: 8.

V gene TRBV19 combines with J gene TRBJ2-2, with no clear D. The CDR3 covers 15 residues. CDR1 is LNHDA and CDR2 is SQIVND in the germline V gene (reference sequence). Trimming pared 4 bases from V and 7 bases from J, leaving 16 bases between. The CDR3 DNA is TGTGCCAGTAGTACGTTTGCCGGTGGGCGCGGGGAGCTGTTTTTT. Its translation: CASSTFAGGRGELFF.

Here the CDR3 DNA reads TGCGCCAGCAGCCAATCGGGGTCACCTAGCACAGATACGCAGTATTTT. It codes for CASSQSGSPSTDTQYF. The chain couples TRBV4-1 to TRBJ2-3; possibly TRBD2 for D (5 bases). The V gene's germline CDR1 is MGHRA and CDR2 YSYEKL. This CDR3 spans 16 amino acids. Trimming took 2 bases from V and 0 from J, leaving 12 bases between them.

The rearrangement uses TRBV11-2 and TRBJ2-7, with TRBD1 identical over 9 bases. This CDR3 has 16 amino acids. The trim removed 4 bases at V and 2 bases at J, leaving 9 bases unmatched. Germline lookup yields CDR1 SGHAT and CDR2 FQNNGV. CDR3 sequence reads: CASSSYRGRLAYEQYF. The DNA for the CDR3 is TGTGCCAGCAGCTCCTACAGGGGGCGATTAGCCTACGAGCAGTACTTC.

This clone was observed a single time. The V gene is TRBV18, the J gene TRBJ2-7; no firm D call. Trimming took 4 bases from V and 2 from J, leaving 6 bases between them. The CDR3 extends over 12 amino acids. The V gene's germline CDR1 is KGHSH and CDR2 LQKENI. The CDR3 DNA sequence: TGTGCCAGCTCACAGTACACCTACGAGCAGTACTTC. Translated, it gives CASSQYTYEQYF.

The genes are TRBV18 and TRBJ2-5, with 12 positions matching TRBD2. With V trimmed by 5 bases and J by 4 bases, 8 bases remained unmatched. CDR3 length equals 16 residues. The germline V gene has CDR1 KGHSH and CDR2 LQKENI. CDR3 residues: CASSTTSGGPGETQYF. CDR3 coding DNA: TGTGCCAGCTCAACGACTAGCGGGGGCCCCGGAGAGACCCAGTACTTC.

The CDR3 reads CASSPPMPEMNTEAFF. Written as DNA, the CDR3 is TGTGCCAGCTCACCACCGATGCCGGAGATGAACACTGAAGCTTTCTTT. The V call is TRBV18, the J call TRBJ1-1; D is unclear. V lost 0 bases and J lost 0, with 11 bases in between. Germline assignment: CDR1 KGHSH and CDR2 LQKENI. The CDR3 covers 16 residues.

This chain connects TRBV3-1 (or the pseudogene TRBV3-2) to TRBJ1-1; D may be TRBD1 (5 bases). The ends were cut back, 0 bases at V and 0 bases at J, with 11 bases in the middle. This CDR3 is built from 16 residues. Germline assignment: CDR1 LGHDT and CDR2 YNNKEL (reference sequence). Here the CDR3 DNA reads TGTGCCAGCAGCCAAGACTATGGACACTTGAACACTGAAGCTTTCTTT. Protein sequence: CASSQDYGHLNTEAFF.

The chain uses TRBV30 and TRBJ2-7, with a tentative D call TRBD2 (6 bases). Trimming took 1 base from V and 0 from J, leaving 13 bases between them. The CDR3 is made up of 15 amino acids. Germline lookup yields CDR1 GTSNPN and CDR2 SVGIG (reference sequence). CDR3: CAWSGAGGASYEQYF. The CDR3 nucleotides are TGTGCCTGGAGTGGGGCCGGAGGGGCCTCCTACGAGCAGTACTTC.

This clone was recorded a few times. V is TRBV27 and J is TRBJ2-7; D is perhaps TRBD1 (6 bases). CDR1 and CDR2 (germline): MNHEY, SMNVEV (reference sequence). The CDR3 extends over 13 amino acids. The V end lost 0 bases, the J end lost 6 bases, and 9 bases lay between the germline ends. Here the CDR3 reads CASSLSQGGEQYF. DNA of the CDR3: TGTGCCAGCAGTTTATCACAGGGCGGCGAGCAGTACTTC.

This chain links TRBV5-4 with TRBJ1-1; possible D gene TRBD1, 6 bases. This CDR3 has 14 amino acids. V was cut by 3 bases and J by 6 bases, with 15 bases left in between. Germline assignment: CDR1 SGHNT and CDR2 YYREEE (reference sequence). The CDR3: CASSWSWGQSEAFF. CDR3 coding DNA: TGTGCCAGCAGCTGGAGCTGGGGGCAATCTGAAGCTTTCTTT.

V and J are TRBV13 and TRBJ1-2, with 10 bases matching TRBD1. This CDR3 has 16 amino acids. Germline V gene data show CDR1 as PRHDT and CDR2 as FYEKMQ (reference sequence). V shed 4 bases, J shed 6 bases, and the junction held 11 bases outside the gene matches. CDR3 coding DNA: TGTGCCAGCAGCTGGACAGGGGGACCTGTGGTGGATGGCTACACCTTC. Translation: CASSWTGGPVVDGYTF.

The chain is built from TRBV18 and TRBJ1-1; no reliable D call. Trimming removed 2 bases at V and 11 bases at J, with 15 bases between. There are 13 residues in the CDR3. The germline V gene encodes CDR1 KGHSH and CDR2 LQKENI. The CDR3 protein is CASSPEEVAPAFF. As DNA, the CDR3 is TGTGCCAGCTCACCAGAAGAGGTCGCCCCGGCTTTCTTT.

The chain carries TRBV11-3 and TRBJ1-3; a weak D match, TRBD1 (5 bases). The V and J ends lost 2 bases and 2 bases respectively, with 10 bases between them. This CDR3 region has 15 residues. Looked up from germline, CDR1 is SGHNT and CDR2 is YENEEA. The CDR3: CASSLTGSTGNTIYF. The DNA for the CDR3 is TGTGCCAGCAGCTTAACAGGATCTACTGGAAACACCATATATTTT.

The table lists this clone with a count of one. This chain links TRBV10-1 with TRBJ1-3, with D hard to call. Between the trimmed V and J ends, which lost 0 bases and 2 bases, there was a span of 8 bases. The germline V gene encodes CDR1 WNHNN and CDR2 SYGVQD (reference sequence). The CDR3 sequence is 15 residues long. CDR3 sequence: CASSESTGTGNTIYF. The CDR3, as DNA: TGCGCCAGCAGTGAGTCGACCGGGACTGGAAACACCATATATTTT.

This CDR3 is CASSEDRDSNQPQHF. The CDR3 region has the DNA TGTGCCAGCAGTGAAGACAGAGATAGCAATCAGCCCCAGCATTTT. The V gene is TRBV6-1, the J gene TRBJ1-5; D is uncertain. The germline V gene encodes CDR1 MNHNS and CDR2 SASEGT. The CDR3 spans 15 residues. V lost 1 base to trimming and J lost 0 bases, with 7 bases between them.

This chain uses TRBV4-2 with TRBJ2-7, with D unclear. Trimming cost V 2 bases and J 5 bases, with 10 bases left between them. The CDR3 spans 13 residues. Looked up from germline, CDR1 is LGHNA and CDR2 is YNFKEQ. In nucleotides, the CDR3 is TGTGCCAGCAGCCAACAGTCGTCTGACGAGCAGTACTTC. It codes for CASSQQSSDEQYF.